Below, 30 T cell receptor beta chains from the same sample are listed, as sequenced in a study of sequential checkpoint blockade in melanoma. The assay was immunoSEQ multiplex PCR, and TCRdb's table has in-frame clones only and misses some. The sample includes under 20,000 clones, about 80% of them seen just once. Noted treatment: randomized to nivolumab then ipilimumab (arm A) or the reverse (arm B). Source: CD8+ T cells sorted from blood (inferred from file names), taken from a patient given nivolumab and ipilimumab in sequence. The receptors stem from a human donor with melanoma.

This clone has more than one count but fewer than ten. The chain carries TRBV28 and TRBJ1-2; no reliable D call. Trimming removed 2 bases at V and 8 bases at J, with 12 bases between. The CDR3 loop spans 13 amino acids. Germline CDR1 reads MDHEN; CDR2 reads SYDVKM. The CDR3 coding sequence is TGTGCCAGCAGTTTAAGTACCCGAGCGGGCTACACCTTC. It specifies CASSLSTRAGYTF.

This chain connects TRBV9 to TRBJ1-1; D unclear. The CDR3 extends over 17 amino acids. Germline CDR1 reads SGDLS; CDR2 reads YYNGEE. Trimming removed 0 bases from V and 3 bases from J, with 18 bases in between. The CDR3 sequence is CASSVDTRLPGYTEAFF. The CDR3 DNA is TGTGCCAGCAGCGTAGACACCCGCTTACCGGGGTACACTGAAGCTTTCTTT.

The V call is TRBV19, the J call TRBJ2-7; D is unclear. This CDR3 comprises 13 residues. CDR1 LNHDA and CDR2 SQIVND come from the germline V gene (reference sequence). The V end was cut by 10 bases, the J end by 2 bases, with 15 bases between. Written as DNA, the CDR3 is TGTGCCACCAAAGGAGATCTCCCCTACGAGCAGTACTTC. The encoded protein is CATKGDLPYEQYF.

As for this clone: One junction end disagrees with the germline gene, perhaps due to a read error. The CDR3 bases are TGCGCCAGCAGTTTGGAGGGGGCGGACTATGGCTACACCTTC. It codes for CASSLEGADYGYTF. The V and J genes are TRBV5-1 and TRBJ1-2; 7 bases are a match to TRBD1. Germline assignment: CDR1 SGHRS and CDR2 YFSETQ. The CDR3 totals 14 residues.

This clone occurred a few times. The chain is built from TRBV11-2 and TRBJ2-7; D not resolved. The germline V gene has CDR1 SGHAT and CDR2 FQNNGV. Trimming took 1 base from V and 2 from J, leaving 6 bases between them. The CDR3 is 13 amino acids. The CDR3 nucleotides are TGTGCCAGCAGCTTAGGCACGGCCTACGAGCAGTACTTC. Amino acid sequence: CASSLGTAYEQYF.

The CDR3 DNA reads TGTGCCTGGAGTGTACGCTACAGGGACAACACTGAAGCTTTCTTT. This codes for CAWSVRYRDNTEAFF. The chain recombines TRBV30 with TRBJ1-1; weak D call: TRBD1 (6 bases). V shed 0 bases and J shed 2 bases, with 13 bases lying between them. The CDR3 length is 15 residues. Germline CDR1 reads GTSNPN; CDR2 reads SVGIG (reference sequence). Full variable domain (remainder filled in from reference TRBV30 and TRBJ1-1): SQTIHQWPATLVQPVGSPLSLECTVEGTSNPNLYWYRQAAGRGLQLLFYSVGIGQISSEVPQNLSASRPQDRQFILSSKKLLLSDSGFYLCAWSVRYRDNTEAFFGQGTRLTVV.

This chain uses TRBV27 with TRBJ1-1, with D uncertain. Germline V gene data show CDR1 as MNHEY and CDR2 as SMNVEV (reference sequence). Trimming pared 7 bases from V and 4 bases from J, leaving 13 bases between. This CDR3 spans 13 amino acids. CDR3 sequence: CASKRIPGTEAFF. CDR3 DNA sequence: TGTGCCAGCAAAAGAATCCCGGGCACTGAAGCTTTCTTT.

This clone was seen more than once but under ten times. The V and J genes are TRBV5-4 and TRBJ1-2, with D unresolved. Germline V CDR1 and CDR2: SGHNT, YYREEE (reference sequence). The V end was cut by 0 bases, the J end by 4 bases, with 13 bases between. The CDR3 is made up of 15 amino acids. The CDR3 DNA follows: TGTGCCAGCAGCTTGGAGCCAGGATCCCTCTATGGCTACACCTTC. It translates to CASSLEPGSLYGYTF.

There are a few counts of this clone. The chain carries TRBV15 and TRBJ1-2, with 7 positions matching TRBD1. V gave up 4 bases and J gave up 4 bases; unmatched junction bases: 15. The germline V gene has CDR1 LNHNV and CDR2 YYDKDF (reference sequence). The CDR3 consists of 17 residues. The CDR3 region has the DNA TGTGCCACCAGCAAGGGGGCGCAAAGGTCGGGGGCCTATGGCTACACCTTC. It is translated as CATSKGAQRSGAYGYTF.

V gene TRBV29-1 combines with J gene TRBJ2-2; a possible D gene is TRBD1 (7 bases). Germline V gene lookup returns CDR1 SQVTM and CDR2 ANQGSEA. The CDR3 is made up of 14 amino acids. V was shortened by 5 bases and J by 0 bases, with 10 bases between the two germline ends. The CDR3 region has the DNA TGCAGCGTTCCCAGGGGGGCGAACACCGGGGAGCTGTTTTTT. Encoded protein: CSVPRGANTGELFF.

Here the CDR3 DNA reads TGTGCCATCAGTGAGCCGATAGGGGTGAACACTGAAGCTTTCTTT. This codes for CAISEPIGVNTEAFF. The chain is built from TRBV10-3 and TRBJ1-1, with D possibly TRBD1 on 5 matching bases. The CDR3 extends over 15 amino acids. V gave up 2 bases and J gave up 0 bases, with 10 bases separating them. Germline V gene data show CDR1 as ENHRY and CDR2 as SYGVKD.

The CDR3 region is CASSFGGPTSYEQYF. The CDR3 DNA sequence: TGTGCCAGCAGCTTTGGCGGTCCTACCTCCTACGAGCAGTACTTC. This chain uses TRBV7-9 with TRBJ2-7; no clear D. Germline-derived CDR1 and CDR2 are SEHNR and FQNEAQ (reference sequence). V was trimmed by 3 bases and J by 0 bases, leaving 12 bases between them. CDR3 length equals 15 residues.

The CDR3 region has the DNA TGTGCCAGCAGCTTATATGAGGGGACAGGGTTTCACGACGAGCAGTACTTC. It yields the protein CASSLYEGTGFHDEQYF. The V and J genes are TRBV7-9 and TRBJ2-7, with TRBD1 identical over 9 bases. Trimming at V came to 2 bases and at J to 5 bases, leaving 13 bases not matched to a gene. Germline V gene data show CDR1 as SEHNR and CDR2 as FQNEAQ (reference sequence). The CDR3 sequence is 17 residues long.

The V call is TRBV7-2, the J call TRBJ2-7, with 11 nucleotides matching TRBD2. Germline CDR1 and CDR2: SGHTA and FQGNSA. This CDR3 has 15 amino acids. The trim removed 4 bases at V and 3 bases at J, leaving 5 bases unmatched. DNA for the CDR3: TGTGCCAGCAGCTCTATAGCGGGAGGGATCTACGAGCAGTACTTC. The encoded protein is CASSSIAGGIYEQYF. Looking up the rest from reference TRBV7-2 and TRBJ2-7 gives the full variable domain: GAGVSQSPSNKVTEKGKDVELRCDPISGHTALYWYRQSLGQGLEFLIYFQGNSAPDKSGLPSDRFSAERTGGSVSTLTIQRTQQEDSAVYLCASSSIAGGIYEQYFGPGTRLTVT.

The V call is TRBV21-1, the J call TRBJ1-5; the table assigns TRBD1, which was not confirmed against the DNA. TRBV21-1 is a recognized pseudogene. This CDR3 region has 15 residues. In DNA, the CDR3 is TGTGCCAGCAGCAAATGGGACAGGACGAATCAGCCCCAGCATTTT. Residues: CASSKWDRTNQPQHF.

V is TRBV7-9 and J is TRBJ1-2, with D possibly being TRBD1 (5 bases). CDR1 is SEHNR and CDR2 is FQNEAQ in the germline V gene (reference sequence). The CDR3 is 13 amino acids. The germline V and J ends were trimmed by 7 bases and 2 bases, with 11 bases remaining between them. CDR3 nucleotide sequence: TGTGCCAGCACCCTACAGGAAAACTATGGCTACACCTTC. It is translated as CASTLQENYGYTF.

The chain recombines TRBV7-3 with TRBJ1-2, with 12 bases that match TRBD1. V lost 5 bases and J lost 8; bases outside the gene matches: 3. The germline gives CDR1 SGHTA, CDR2 FQGTGA. The CDR3 runs to 13 residues. For the CDR3, the DNA is TGTGCCAGCAGCCTGGGACAGGGGGCGGGCTACACCTTC. It translates to CASSLGQGAGYTF.

This chain connects TRBV14 to TRBJ2-1, with 13 bases matching TRBD2. This CDR3 has 18 residues. Trimming cost V 3 bases and J 9 bases; bases outside gene matches: 14. CDR1 and CDR2 (germline): SGHDN, FVKESK. CDR3 bases: TGTGCCAGCAGCCAGGGAGGACTAGCGGGAGTTCTGGGCCTTGAGCAGTTCTTC. As protein: CASSQGGLAGVLGLEQFF.

The chain couples TRBV28 to TRBJ2-7; 11 bases fit TRBD2. This CDR3 contains 16 residues. After removal of 6 bases from V and 2 bases from J, the junction contained 9 bases not matched to a gene. Germline lookup yields CDR1 MDHEN and CDR2 SYDVKM. CDR3 sequence: CASSLRGSGRAYEQYF. The CDR3 DNA reads TGTGCCAGCAGCCTACGGGGTAGCGGGAGGGCCTACGAGCAGTACTTC.

The chain links TRBV27 to TRBJ1-5, with TRBD1 identical over 9 bases. The CDR3 totals 14 residues. CDR1 MNHEY and CDR2 SMNVEV come from the germline V gene (reference sequence). V shed 5 bases and J 4 bases; nucleotides not matched to a gene: 3. The CDR3 nucleotides read TGTGCCAGCAGTGACAGGGGGGGAAATCAGCCCCAGCATTTT. Protein: CASSDRGGNQPQHF.

This clone was seen only once. This chain connects TRBV21-1 to TRBJ1-1. TRBV21-1 is a recognized pseudogene. The CDR3 loop spans 15 amino acids. CDR3 nucleotides: TGTGCCAGCAGCAAAGGGGGGGACCCCGGCGGAGAAGCTTTCTTT. It is translated as CASSKGGDPGGEAFF.

This chain joins TRBV5-5 and TRBJ2-7; maybe TRBD2 (5 bases). Per the germline V gene, CDR1 is SGHKS and CDR2 is YYEKEE (reference sequence). V was cut by 3 bases and J by 2 bases, with 9 bases left in between. The CDR3 spans 13 residues. The CDR3 coding sequence is TGTGCCAGCAGCTCTGGCGGGCCCTACGAGCAGTACTTC. Its translation is CASSSGGPYEQYF.

The V and J genes are TRBV29-1 and TRBJ1-2; 9 nucleotides align to TRBD1. Per the germline V gene, CDR1 is SQVTM and CDR2 is ANQGSEA. Unmatched junction bases numbered 8, after V lost 5 bases and J lost 7 bases. The CDR3 has 13 residues. For the CDR3, the DNA is TGCAGCGTTCTCGGGACAGGGTCTCGTGGCTACACCTTC. It yields the protein CSVLGTGSRGYTF.

This clone was seen only a few times. V usage is TRBV7-9 and J usage is TRBJ2-7; D might be TRBD1 (5 bases). Germline assignment: CDR1 SEHNR and CDR2 FQNEAQ (reference sequence). V was clipped by 4 bases and J by 1 base, with 8 bases between them. The CDR3 loop spans 13 amino acids. The chain's CDR3 is CASSSDMSYEQYF. DNA of the CDR3: TGTGCCAGCAGCTCGGACATGTCCTACGAGCAGTACTTC.

The chain carries TRBV29-1 and TRBJ2-7; a weak D match, TRBD1 (5 bases). V lost 2 bases, J lost 3 bases, and 11 bases lay in between. Looked up from germline, CDR1 is SQVTM and CDR2 is ANQGSEA. The CDR3 runs to 13 residues. CDR3 sequence reads: CSVESTQGYEQYF. The CDR3 coding sequence is TGCAGCGTTGAAAGTACCCAGGGCTACGAGCAGTACTTC.

This chain uses TRBV7-9 with TRBJ1-1; a possible D gene is TRBD1 (5 bases). This CDR3 contains 15 residues. Germline CDR1 SEHNR, CDR2 FQNEAQ (reference sequence). The ends were cut back, 5 bases at V and 1 base at J, with 14 bases in the middle. This chain's CDR3 is CASSRGPGGNTEAFF. The DNA of the CDR3 is TGTGCCAGCAGCCGTGGACCCGGGGGGAACACTGAAGCTTTCTTT.

The chain combines TRBV5-6 with TRBJ1-6; weak D call: TRBD1 (5 bases). CDR1 is SGHDT, CDR2 YYEEEE, per germline. Trimming pared 3 bases from V and 1 base from J, leaving 8 bases between. The CDR3 totals 15 residues. The CDR3 here is CASSSQGSYNSPLHF. The CDR3 DNA reads TGTGCCAGCAGCTCTCAGGGTTCCTATAATTCACCCCTCCACTTT.

V is TRBV19 and J is TRBJ2-7; 15 nucleotides agree with TRBD2. V shed 0 bases, J shed 3 bases, and the junction held 3 bases outside the gene matches. CDR1 is LNHDA and CDR2 is SQIVND in the germline V gene (reference sequence). CDR3 length: 17 residues. CDR3 in amino acids: CASSIEWTSGRVYEQYF. CDR3 nucleotides: TGTGCCAGTAGTATAGAGTGGACTAGCGGGAGGGTCTACGAGCAGTACTTC.

A single count supports this clone. This chain uses TRBV25-1 with TRBJ2-3; 11 bases map to TRBD2. V lost 1 base to trimming and J lost 1 base; unmatched junction nucleotides: 1. This CDR3 is built from 16 residues. The germline V gene has CDR1 MGHDK and CDR2 SYGVNS. CDR3 nucleotide sequence: TGTGCCAGCAGTGAATCGACTAGCGGGGGCACAGATACGCAGTATTTT. It encodes CASSESTSGGTDTQYF.

The chain couples TRBV11-2 to TRBJ1-1; D is undetermined. CDR1 and CDR2 from the germline V gene are SGHAT and FQNNGV. CDR3 length: 15 residues. The V end lost 6 bases, the J end lost 7 bases, and 21 bases lay between the germline ends. CDR3 sequence reads: CASRPGPAGKFEAFF. The CDR3 DNA follows: TGTGCCAGCAGGCCTGGCCCCGCAGGAAAATTTGAAGCTTTCTTT.